This paragraph covers one T cell receptor beta chain sequence. Random hexamers were used to reverse transcribe an amount of roughly 0.5 to 1 ug RNA. It was immunoSEQ multiplex PCR that amplified TCR beta CDR3 across 54 Vbeta and 13 Jbeta. TCRdb redid the calling of the immunoSEQ multiplex PCR reads with MiXCR, one entry per CDR3 protein. The table lists a few hundred thousand distinct CDR3 sequences, about 95% of them singletons. The data derive from a study of CD8 T cells in Susac syndrome. The multiple sclerosis controls comprised treatment-naive patients whose relapsing-remitting disease was stable or active. The sequenced sample was CD4+ T cells from PBMCs. The sequence was obtained from a human donor with multiple sclerosis.

The CDR3, as DNA: TGTGCCAGCAGCCAAGGGGGGGCTGGAGGCAATCAGCCCCAGCATTTT. Its translation: CASSQGGAGGNQPQHF. The V call is TRBV3-1, the J call TRBJ1-5; TRBD1 might be the D (6 bases). The CDR3 sequence is 16 residues long. V was pared by 1 base and J by 2 bases, with 12 bases between. The germline gives CDR1 LGHDT, CDR2 YNNKEL (reference sequence).